Below, 6 T cell receptor beta chains from the same sample are listed, as sequenced in a study of blood T cells in healthy people across ages. PCR was performed a second time for about 6 to 12 cycles using a sample-barcoded 5' primer and a J-beta primer mix. In TCRdb, the 5' RACE reads were re-called with MiXCR into one record per CDR3 protein. Of 1.5 million to 2 million distinct CDR3 sequences listed, about two fifths are singletons. The sequenced material came from blood. These receptors were collected from a human donor in good health.

This chain joins TRBV7-2 and TRBJ2-7; perhaps TRBD1 as D (7 bases). In germline, CDR1 is SGHTA, CDR2 FQGNSA. The ends were cut back, 1 base at V and 0 bases at J, with 10 bases in the middle. This CDR3 region has 15 residues. The CDR3 nucleotides are TGTGCCAGCAGCTTAGGGGGGGACAGCTCCTACGAGCAGTACTTC. This gives the protein CASSLGGDSSYEQYF.

This clonotype was recorded a few times. This sequence joins TRBV25-1 and TRBJ2-7; the D gene is possibly TRBD2 (6 bases). This CDR3 is built from 13 residues. CDR1 is MGHDK, CDR2 SYGVNS, per germline. V was trimmed by 4 bases and J by 0 bases, leaving 7 bases between them. The CDR3: CASSVAASYEQYF. The DNA of the CDR3 is TGTGCCAGCAGTGTAGCGGCCTCCTACGAGCAGTACTTC.

This clonotype has only a few counts. The chain has TRBV9 and TRBJ1-1; D possibly corresponds to TRBD1 (5 bases). Germline assignment: CDR1 SGDLS and CDR2 YYNGEE. This CDR3 has 15 residues. The V and J ends lost 4 bases and 0 bases respectively, with 13 bases between them. CDR3 nucleotides: TGTGCCAGCAGCTCCGGGGGGGGTTTGAACACTGAAGCTTTCTTT. It translates to CASSSGGGLNTEAFF.

This clonotype was counted a few times. The chain uses TRBV7-3 and TRBJ2-5, with no clear D. V lost 0 bases, J lost 5 bases, and 13 bases lay in between. The CDR3 consists of 15 residues. Germline lookup yields CDR1 SGHTA and CDR2 FQGTGA. CDR3 in DNA: TGTGCCAGCAGCTTAACAGGGTCCGAGAGGGAGACCCAGTACTTC. It encodes CASSLTGSERETQYF.

The chain combines TRBV12-3 or TRBV12-4 with TRBJ2-1; 15 bases map to TRBD2. This CDR3 is built from 16 residues. Trimming at V came to 4 bases and at J to 10 bases, leaving 8 bases not matched to a gene. The CDR3 nucleotides are TGTGCCAGCAGTTGGACTAGCGGGGGGGGGACCAGAGAGCAGTTCTTC. Translation: CASSWTSGGGTREQFF.

A few counts support this clonotype. V is TRBV12-5 and J is TRBJ2-1; TRBD2 matches 9 bases. The J segment lost 2 bases and the V segment lost 4 bases, leaving 9 bases of the junction unmatched. The CDR3 has 17 amino acids. In germline, CDR1 is LGHNT, CDR2 FRNRAP. The CDR3 DNA sequence: TGTGCTAGTGGTTACCAGCGGGAGGCCAGGACCTACAATGAGCAGTTCTTC. Protein sequence: CASGYQREARTYNEQFF.